The rows below give T cell receptor beta chains drawn from one sample of a study of CD4 T cells in relation to SARS-CoV-2 and coronaviruses. Their cognate antigens are unknown. Some clones are missing from TCRdb's copy, which holds only in-frame ones; the method was immunoSEQ multiplex PCR. The data show 25,000 to 30,000 clones, over 75% seen once. The sequencing sample was made of CD4+ T cells from PBMCs, cultured in vitro. These receptors originate from a human donor in good health. Each CDR3 is given with its conserved first and last residue. Each record gives: D gene, J gene, V gene, clone size, CDR3 length, CDR3 DNA, CDR3 protein. The D gene is left open where the match is weak. Part of the rows lack a size; the others show once, few, many or a class for expanded clones.

d_gene: .
j_gene: TRBJ1-5
v_gene: TRBV10-2
abundance: once
len: 17
CDR3nt: TGCGCCAGCAGTGATGCGATGGGGGGGACGAACAATCAGCCCCAGCATTTT
CDR3aa: CASSDAMGGTNNQPQHF

d_gene: TRBD1
j_gene: TRBJ1-5
v_gene: TRBV11-2
abundance: .
len: 16
CDR3nt: TGTGCCAGCAGCCCAGGGGGGGCAGCTAGCAATCAGCCCCAGCATTTT
CDR3aa: CASSPGGAASNQPQHF

d_gene: TRBD1
j_gene: TRBJ2-7
v_gene: TRBV2
abundance: .
len: 14
CDR3nt: TGTGCCAGCACCCGGGACAGAGGGAGTTACGAGCAGTACTTC
CDR3aa: CASTRDRGSYEQYF

d_gene: .
j_gene: TRBJ2-2
v_gene: TRBV5-4
abundance: .
len: 15
CDR3nt: TGTGCCAGCAGCTTGGCTGGGTTGAACACCGGGGAGCTGTTTTTT
CDR3aa: CASSLAGLNTGELFF

d_gene: TRBD1
j_gene: TRBJ2-7
v_gene: TRBV6-5
abundance: .
len: 13
CDR3nt: TGTGCCAGCAGGTGGACAGGGACCTACGAGCAGTACTTC
CDR3aa: CASRWTGTYEQYF

d_gene: TRBD2
j_gene: TRBJ2-3
v_gene: TRBV6-5
abundance: .
len: 15
CDR3nt: TGTGCCAGCAGGCAACCGGGACTAGGTCCAGATACGCAGTATTTT
CDR3aa: CASRQPGLGPDTQYF

d_gene: .
j_gene: TRBJ1-2
v_gene: TRBV12-1
abundance: .
len: 14
CDR3nt: TGTGCCAGCAGCTTTGCGGGACAGGTGGAAGGCTACACCTTC
CDR3aa: CASSFAGQVEGYTF

d_gene: .
j_gene: TRBJ2-7
v_gene: TRBV7-3
abundance: .
len: 18
CDR3nt: TGTGCCAGCAGCTTGTTTGTTTCGTCGCTCCGGGGTGGCTACGAGCAGTACTTC
CDR3aa: CASSLFVSSLRGGYEQYF

d_gene: .
j_gene: TRBJ1-2
v_gene: TRBV5-1
abundance: .
len: 13
CDR3nt: TGCGCCAGCAGCTTGGAGAGGCCTGAAGGCTACACCTTC
CDR3aa: CASSLERPEGYTF

d_gene: .
j_gene: TRBJ1-5
v_gene: TRBV18
abundance: few
len: 12
CDR3nt: TGTGCCAGCTCACTTCCCAATCAGCCCCAGCATTTT
CDR3aa: CASSLPNQPQHF

d_gene: .
j_gene: TRBJ1-1
v_gene: TRBV18
abundance: .
len: 13
CDR3nt: TGTGCCAGCTCAACAGCGATGAACACTGAAGCTTTCTTT
CDR3aa: CASSTAMNTEAFF

d_gene: .
j_gene: TRBJ2-5
v_gene: TRBV5-1
abundance: .
len: 13
CDR3nt: TGCGCCAGCAGCTTGATCGACAGAGAGACCCAGTACTTC
CDR3aa: CASSLIDRETQYF

d_gene: TRBD1
j_gene: TRBJ1-5
v_gene: TRBV6-6
abundance: .
len: 14
CDR3nt: TGTGCCAGCAGGCCCGGACAGGGTTATCAGCCCCAGCATTTT
CDR3aa: CASRPGQGYQPQHF

d_gene: .
j_gene: TRBJ1-2
v_gene: TRBV30
abundance: few
len: 13
CDR3nt: TGTGCCTGGAGTCTAGGGAGGGACTATGGCTACACCTTC
CDR3aa: CAWSLGRDYGYTF

d_gene: .
j_gene: TRBJ1-1
v_gene: TRBV7-9
abundance: few
len: 14
CDR3nt: TGTGCCAGCAGCTTGGGACAACCAAACACTGAAGCTTTCTTT
CDR3aa: CASSLGQPNTEAFF

d_gene: .
j_gene: TRBJ1-3
v_gene: TRBV7-2
abundance: .
len: 13
CDR3nt: TGTGCCAGCAGATTGGGGAATGGAAACACCATATATTTT
CDR3aa: CASRLGNGNTIYF

d_gene: .
j_gene: TRBJ2-4
v_gene: TRBV18
abundance: .
len: 13
CDR3nt: TGTGCCAGCTCACCGGGGTCTTCGAACATTCAGTACTTC
CDR3aa: CASSPGSSNIQYF

d_gene: TRBD1
j_gene: TRBJ1-4
v_gene: TRBV5-4
abundance: .
len: 14
CDR3nt: TGTGCCAGCAGCCATAACAGGGGGCGCGGAAAACTGTTTTTT
CDR3aa: CASSHNRGRGKLFF

d_gene: .
j_gene: TRBJ2-7
v_gene: TRBV19
abundance: .
len: 13
CDR3nt: TGTGCCAGTACGGGACGGTCGGACTACGAGCAGTACTTC
CDR3aa: CASTGRSDYEQYF

d_gene: .
j_gene: TRBJ2-2
v_gene: TRBV30
abundance: .
len: 12
CDR3nt: TGTGCCTGGAGTGAAGGGTTCGGGGAGCTGTTTTTT
CDR3aa: CAWSEGFGELFF

d_gene: .
j_gene: TRBJ1-1
v_gene: TRBV5-1
abundance: .
len: 15
CDR3nt: TGCGCCAGCAGCTTGGCGGGGGCCGAGGACACTGAAGCTTTCTTT
CDR3aa: CASSLAGAEDTEAFF

d_gene: .
j_gene: TRBJ2-3
v_gene: TRBV2
abundance: .
len: 13
CDR3nt: TGTGCCAGCAGCCGGGACTCCACAGATACGCAGTATTTT
CDR3aa: CASSRDSTDTQYF

d_gene: .
j_gene: TRBJ2-7
v_gene: TRBV10-3
abundance: .
len: 14
CDR3nt: TGTGCCATCAGCTCCGGGACGGCATCCTACGAGCAGTACTTC
CDR3aa: CAISSGTASYEQYF

d_gene: .
j_gene: TRBJ1-4
v_gene: TRBV6-5
abundance: .
len: 14
CDR3nt: TGTGCCAGCAGTTATGGACAATCTAATGAAAAACTGTTTTTT
CDR3aa: CASSYGQSNEKLFF

d_gene: TRBD2
j_gene: TRBJ2-3
v_gene: TRBV4-3
abundance: once
len: 16
CDR3nt: TGCGCCAGCAGCCAAGAGGCTAGCGGGGTAGCGGATACGCAGTATTTT
CDR3aa: CASSQEASGVADTQYF

d_gene: .
j_gene: TRBJ2-7
v_gene: TRBV19
abundance: .
len: 14
CDR3nt: TGTGCCAGTAGTACACATCAGGGATCCTACGAGCAGTACTTC
CDR3aa: CASSTHQGSYEQYF

d_gene: TRBD2
j_gene: TRBJ2-1
v_gene: TRBV7-6
abundance: few
len: 15
CDR3nt: TGTGCCAGCAGCTTATATCAGCGGGAGGGCAATGAGCAGTTCTTC
CDR3aa: CASSLYQREGNEQFF

d_gene: .
j_gene: TRBJ2-4
v_gene: TRBV25-1
abundance: .
len: 12
CDR3nt: TGTGCCAGCAGTGATCCGGGAGACATTCAGTACTTC
CDR3aa: CASSDPGDIQYF

d_gene: .
j_gene: TRBJ1-1
v_gene: TRBV2
abundance: .
len: 13
CDR3nt: TGTGCCAGCAGCGCACCAGAGAACACTGAAGCTTTCTTT
CDR3aa: CASSAPENTEAFF

d_gene: TRBD1
j_gene: TRBJ1-4
v_gene: TRBV7-2
abundance: .
len: 14
CDR3nt: TGTGCCAGCAGCCCATGGGACAGGGATGAAAAACTGTTTTTT
CDR3aa: CASSPWDRDEKLFF

d_gene: .
j_gene: TRBJ1-3
v_gene: TRBV6-5
abundance: .
len: 14
CDR3nt: TGTGCCAGCAGTTACTCGGGGGGGAGAGACACCATATATTTT
CDR3aa: CASSYSGGRDTIYF

d_gene: TRBD1
j_gene: TRBJ1-6
v_gene: TRBV7-6
abundance: .
len: 20
CDR3nt: TGTGCCAGCAGGGGGGACAGGGCCCTAATCACAAGCTCCTATAATTCACCCCTCCACTTT
CDR3aa: CASRGDRALITSSYNSPLHF

d_gene: .
j_gene: TRBJ1-4
v_gene: TRBV6-1
abundance: .
len: 15
CDR3nt: TGTGCCAGCAGTGAACTCGGCACAGGACTTGAAAAACTGTTTTTT
CDR3aa: CASSELGTGLEKLFF

d_gene: .
j_gene: TRBJ1-4
v_gene: TRBV5-5
abundance: .
len: 14
CDR3nt: TGTGCCAGCAGCCCCCCCCCTCCGATAGAAAAACTGTTTTTT
CDR3aa: CASSPPPPIEKLFF

d_gene: .
j_gene: TRBJ2-5
v_gene: TRBV4-1
abundance: .
len: 14
CDR3nt: TGCGCCAGCAGCCAAGATTGGGGGCAAGAGACCCAGTACTTC
CDR3aa: CASSQDWGQETQYF

d_gene: .
j_gene: TRBJ1-2
v_gene: TRBV7-8
abundance: .
len: 14
CDR3nt: TGTGCCAGCAGCCCCGTAAGGATTTTCGGTGGCTACACCTTC
CDR3aa: CASSPVRIFGGYTF

d_gene: .
j_gene: TRBJ2-7
v_gene: TRBV5-7
abundance: .
len: 14
CDR3nt: TGTGCCAGCAGCTCGCCCTCACCCAACTACGAGCAGTACTTC
CDR3aa: CASSSPSPNYEQYF

d_gene: .
j_gene: TRBJ2-1
v_gene: TRBV19
abundance: .
len: 12
CDR3nt: TGTGCCAGTAGCCCCAGGTACAATGAGCAGTTCTTC
CDR3aa: CASSPRYNEQFF

d_gene: .
j_gene: TRBJ2-7
v_gene: TRBV28
abundance: .
len: 12
CDR3nt: TGTGCCAGCAGTTTGCTTGACTACGAGCAGTACTTC
CDR3aa: CASSLLDYEQYF

d_gene: .
j_gene: TRBJ2-7
v_gene: TRBV2
abundance: .
len: 14
CDR3nt: TGTGCCAGCAGTGAAGAGGACACTTTAATGATGCAGTACTTC
CDR3aa: CASSEEDTLMMQYF

d_gene: .
j_gene: TRBJ2-2
v_gene: TRBV11-3
abundance: .
len: 14
CDR3nt: TGTGCCAGCAGCCGGGACCCGAACACCGGGGAGCTGTTTTTT
CDR3aa: CASSRDPNTGELFF

d_gene: .
j_gene: TRBJ2-1
v_gene: TRBV12-3/TRBV12-4
abundance: once
len: 13
CDR3nt: TGTGCCAGCAGACTATCTTCCTACAATGAGCAGTTCTTC
CDR3aa: CASRLSSYNEQFF

d_gene: .
j_gene: TRBJ1-2
v_gene: TRBV5-5
abundance: .
len: 12
CDR3nt: TGTGCCAGCAGCTTCGACAGCTATGGCTACACCTTC
CDR3aa: CASSFDSYGYTF

d_gene: TRBD2
j_gene: TRBJ2-3
v_gene: TRBV9
abundance: once
len: 15
CDR3nt: TGTGCCAGCAGCGTGGCGGGGGGGCCTGGAGATACGCAGTATTTT
CDR3aa: CASSVAGGPGDTQYF

d_gene: .
j_gene: TRBJ1-1
v_gene: TRBV6-5
abundance: .
len: 15
CDR3nt: TGTGCCAGCAGTTACGCCGGAGACAGGTACACTGAAGCTTTCTTT
CDR3aa: CASSYAGDRYTEAFF

d_gene: .
j_gene: TRBJ1-3
v_gene: TRBV10-2
abundance: few
len: 14
CDR3nt: TGCGCCAGCAGACTACAGGGATCTGGAAACACCATATATTTT
CDR3aa: CASRLQGSGNTIYF

d_gene: .
j_gene: TRBJ2-2
v_gene: TRBV5-4
abundance: .
len: 15
CDR3nt: TGTGCCAGCAGCAATATTAGGGGGGCCACCGGGGAGCTGTTTTTT
CDR3aa: CASSNIRGATGELFF

d_gene: .
j_gene: TRBJ1-4
v_gene: TRBV12-3/TRBV12-4
abundance: .
len: 13
CDR3nt: TGTGCCAGCAGTTTACTCCGTAATGAAAAACTGTTTTTT
CDR3aa: CASSLLRNEKLFF

d_gene: TRBD1
j_gene: TRBJ1-2
v_gene: TRBV19
abundance: .
len: 16
CDR3nt: TGTGCCAGTAGTATAGGTGCAGGGGGTAGCTGGTATGGCTACACCTTC
CDR3aa: CASSIGAGGSWYGYTF

d_gene: TRBD1
j_gene: TRBJ1-4
v_gene: TRBV5-1
abundance: .
len: 15
CDR3nt: TGCGCCAGCAGCGATGGACAGGGAATCGGAGAAAAACTGTTTTTT
CDR3aa: CASSDGQGIGEKLFF

d_gene: .
j_gene: TRBJ1-2
v_gene: TRBV14
abundance: .
len: 15
CDR3nt: TGTGCCAGCAGTATCACAGCTTCTTCTTACTATGGCTACACCTTC
CDR3aa: CASSITASSYYGYTF

d_gene: .
j_gene: TRBJ2-5
v_gene: TRBV2
abundance: .
len: 12
CDR3nt: TGTGCCACGGGGCGGCGCGAAGAGACCCAGTACTTC
CDR3aa: CATGRREETQYF

d_gene: .
j_gene: TRBJ1-3
v_gene: TRBV7-9
abundance: .
len: 14
CDR3nt: TGTGCCAGCCAATTCCAGGGAGCTGGAAACACCATATATTTT
CDR3aa: CASQFQGAGNTIYF

d_gene: .
j_gene: TRBJ2-3
v_gene: TRBV10-3
abundance: .
len: 14
CDR3nt: TGTGCCATCAGTGAGTCTCGAGACACAGATACGCAGTATTTT
CDR3aa: CAISESRDTDTQYF